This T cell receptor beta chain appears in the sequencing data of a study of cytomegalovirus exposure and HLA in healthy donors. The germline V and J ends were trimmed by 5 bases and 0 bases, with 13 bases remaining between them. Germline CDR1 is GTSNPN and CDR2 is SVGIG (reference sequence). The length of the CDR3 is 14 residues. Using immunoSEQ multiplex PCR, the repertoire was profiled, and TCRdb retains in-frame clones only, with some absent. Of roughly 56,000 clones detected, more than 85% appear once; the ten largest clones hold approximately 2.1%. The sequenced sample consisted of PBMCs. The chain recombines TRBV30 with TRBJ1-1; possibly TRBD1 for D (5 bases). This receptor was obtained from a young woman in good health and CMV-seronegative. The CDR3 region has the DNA TGTGCCTGGGTCCCAGGGTCGATGAACACTGAAGCTTTCTTT. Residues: CAWVPGSMNTEAFF.